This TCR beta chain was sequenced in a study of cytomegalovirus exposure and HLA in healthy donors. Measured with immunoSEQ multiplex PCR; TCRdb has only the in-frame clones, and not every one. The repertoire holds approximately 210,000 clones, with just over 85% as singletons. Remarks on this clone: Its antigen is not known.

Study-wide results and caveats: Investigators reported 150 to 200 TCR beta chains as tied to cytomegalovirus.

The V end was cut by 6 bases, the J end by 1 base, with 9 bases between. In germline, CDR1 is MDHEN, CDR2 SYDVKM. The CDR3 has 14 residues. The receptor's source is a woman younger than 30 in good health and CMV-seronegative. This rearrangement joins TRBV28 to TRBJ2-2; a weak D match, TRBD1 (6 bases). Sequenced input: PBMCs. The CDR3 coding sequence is TGTGCCAGCAGCTCAGGGGTGAACACCGGGGAGCTGTTTTTT. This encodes CASSSGVNTGELFF.